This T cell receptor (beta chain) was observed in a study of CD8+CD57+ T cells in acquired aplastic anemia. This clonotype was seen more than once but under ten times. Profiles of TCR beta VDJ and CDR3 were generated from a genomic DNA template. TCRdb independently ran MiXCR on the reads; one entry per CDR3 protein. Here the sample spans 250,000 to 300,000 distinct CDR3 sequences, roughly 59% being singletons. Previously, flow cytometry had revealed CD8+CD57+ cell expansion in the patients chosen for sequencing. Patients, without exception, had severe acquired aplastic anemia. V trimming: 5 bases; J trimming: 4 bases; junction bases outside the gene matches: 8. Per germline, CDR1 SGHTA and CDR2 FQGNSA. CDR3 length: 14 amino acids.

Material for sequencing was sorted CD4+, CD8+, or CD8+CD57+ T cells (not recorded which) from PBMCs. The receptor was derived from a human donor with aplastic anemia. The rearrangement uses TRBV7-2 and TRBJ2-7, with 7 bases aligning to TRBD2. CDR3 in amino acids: CASSEQAGSYEQYF. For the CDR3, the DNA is TGTGCCAGCAGCGAACAAGCGGGAAGTTACGAGCAGTACTTC.